The sequence of this T cell receptor beta chain was determined in a study of vaccination effects on CD4 cells after COVID-19. Of note for this clone: The antigen remains undetermined. Other DNA sequences from this sample encode an identical CDR3 as well.

Germline CDR1 is LNHDA and CDR2 is SQIVND (reference sequence). There are 15 residues in the CDR3. The ends lost 6 bases at V and 0 bases at J; junction bases unmatched: 4. Clones were read by immunoSEQ multiplex PCR, and TCRdb kept only the in-frame ones, dropping some. The sample has tens of thousands of clones; approximately 68% are singletons. With the ViraFEST assay, the study expanded antigen-specific CD4+ T cells using viral peptide pools, then sequenced them. When more than 9 days of culture had elapsed, CD4+ T cells were isolated. The chain combines TRBV19 with TRBJ1-3; TRBD1 agrees at 8 bases. The receptor's source is a human donor who received a COVID-19 vaccine. This material consisted of CD4+ T cells from PBMCs cultured with HCoV-229E spike peptides, taken before COVID-19 vaccination. The CDR3 DNA sequence: TGTGCCAGTAGGCGGGACAGGAGCTCTGGAAACACCATATATTTT. This sequence encodes CASRRDRSSGNTIYF.